These 25 T cell receptor beta chains share one sample of origin, sequenced in a study of T cells in Graves' hyperthyroidism and ophthalmopathy. Authors of the study amplified TCR beta CDR3 regions from RNA transcripts. In the first-round RT-PCR of the TCR CDR3, the HTBI primer set was used. TCRdb re-called the multiplex PCR reads with MiXCR, one entry per CDR3 protein. Of around 420,000 distinct CDR3 sequences in the sample, around 14% are singletons; the top ten hold 13% to 15%. Sequenced sample: blood. Every receptor here comes from a woman aged 18-29 years with Graves' hyperthyroidism.

This clonotype appeared many times. The chain couples TRBV18 to TRBJ2-3; D is unresolved. Trimming stripped 6 bases from V and 0 bases from J, with 7 bases between. This CDR3 spans 13 amino acids. Germline V lookup: CDR1 KGHSH, CDR2 LQKENI. CDR3 amino acids: CASSPSSTDTQYF. CDR3 nucleotides: TGTGCCAGCTCCCCGTCTAGCACAGATACGCAGTATTTT.

Turning to this clonotype: The germline gene is not matched at one end of the junction; a read error may be the cause. V is TRBV2 and J is TRBJ2-7; D may be TRBD1 (5 bases). Germline lookup yields CDR1 SNHLY and CDR2 FYNNEI. This CDR3 is 14 amino acids long. Written as DNA, the CDR3 is TGTGCCAGCAGTGGGGCAGGGTACCGACACGAGCAGTGCTTC. This encodes CASSGAGYRHEQCF.

This clonotype was seen a few times. The J gene is TRBJ1-3, the V gene TRBV29-1; D perhaps matches TRBD1 (6 bases). This CDR3 contains 13 residues. Looked up from germline, CDR1 is SQVTM and CDR2 is ANQGSEA. Trimming removed 6 bases at V and 0 bases at J, with 9 bases between. The CDR3 DNA follows: TGCAGCGTCCTCAGGGGCTCTGGAAACACCATATATTTT. This codes for CSVLRGSGNTIYF.

The chain has TRBV7-2 and TRBJ1-5, with no clear D. The V and J ends lost 5 bases and 3 bases respectively, with 8 bases between them. The CDR3 length is 13 residues. The V gene's germline CDR1 is SGHTA and CDR2 FQGNSA. The CDR3 coding sequence is TGTGCCAGCAGCAGCAAAGACAATCAGCCCCAGCATTTT. Amino acids: CASSSKDNQPQHF.

This clonotype showed up many times. This chain connects TRBV5-1 to TRBJ2-3; the D is unclear. Between the trimmed V and J ends, which lost 0 bases and 5 bases, there was a span of 13 bases. Per the germline V gene, CDR1 is SGHRS and CDR2 is YFSETQ. CDR3 size: 15 residues. CDR3: CASSLDIPYLDTQYF. In nucleotides, the CDR3 is TGCGCCAGCAGCTTGGACATCCCGTATTTAGATACGCAGTATTTT.

This clonotype was seen repeatedly, ten times or more. V is TRBV29-1 and J is TRBJ1-1; D unresolved. The germline CDR1 and CDR2 sequences are SQVTM and ANQGSEA. The V end lost 4 bases, the J end lost 0 bases, and 9 bases lay between the germline ends. The CDR3 sequence is 13 residues long. This CDR3 is CSVVAGLNTEAFF. DNA for the CDR3: TGCAGCGTTGTGGCCGGGTTGAACACTGAAGCTTTCTTT. Drawing the rest from reference TRBV29-1 and TRBJ1-1, the complete variable domain is SAVISQKPSRDICQRGTSLTIQCQVDSQVTMMFWYRQQPGQSLTLIATANQGSEATYESGFVIDKFPISRPNLTFSTLTVSNMSPEDSSIYLCSVVAGLNTEAFFGQGTRLTVV.

This clonotype was detected many times. The chain links TRBV6-1 to TRBJ2-1; the match to TRBD1 covers 12 bases. Germline CDR1 is MNHNS and CDR2 is SASEGT. V shed 6 bases, J shed 3 bases, and the junction held 6 bases outside the gene matches. CDR3 length equals 16 residues. This chain's CDR3 is CASSDGTGGFYNEQFF. DNA of the CDR3: TGTGCCAGCAGCGATGGGACAGGGGGCTTCTACAATGAGCAGTTCTTC.

In this sample, this clonotype turned up many times. This chain joins TRBV11-1 and TRBJ2-2, with 7 bases lining up with TRBD1. V shed 0 bases and J 0 bases; nucleotides not matched to a gene: 4. Germline CDR1 SGHAT, CDR2 FQDESV (reference sequence). The CDR3 loop spans 17 amino acids. CDR3 DNA sequence: TGTGCCAGCAGCTTAGCGGGACAGTATTCGAACACCGGGGAGCTGTTTTTT. Its protein product is CASSLAGQYSNTGELFF.

This clonotype was seen repeatedly, ten times or more. The J gene is TRBJ2-7, the V gene TRBV11-2; possible D gene TRBD1, 5 bases. Germline V CDR1 and CDR2: SGHAT, FQNNGV. There are 14 residues in the CDR3. The V gene lost 7 bases and the J gene lost 3 bases, with 16 bases spanning the gap. As DNA, the CDR3 is TGTGCCAGCAACATGAGGACGGACAACTACGAGCAGTACTTC. Amino acids: CASNMRTDNYEQYF.

This chain connects TRBV5-4 to TRBJ1-2; tentatively, D is TRBD1 (6 bases). V gave up 0 bases and J gave up 3 bases, with 12 bases separating them. The CDR3 has 15 residues. CDR1 SGHNT and CDR2 YYREEE come from the germline V gene (reference sequence). The CDR3 protein is CASSLAPGGHYGYTF. In DNA form, the CDR3 reads TGTGCCAGCAGCTTGGCTCCCGGGGGGCACTATGGCTACACCTTC.

This clonotype was recorded at least ten times. The chain uses TRBV29-1 and TRBJ2-5; D call uncertain. V shed 5 bases and J shed 9 bases, with 16 bases lying between them. The length of the CDR3 is 12 residues. The germline CDR1 and CDR2 sequences are SQVTM and ANQGSEA. The CDR3 is CSVQTGQVAQYF. The CDR3 region has the DNA TGCAGCGTTCAAACTGGTCAAGTGGCCCAGTACTTC.

This clonotype showed up many times. The chain employs TRBV6-1 and TRBJ2-7; 9 positions agree with TRBD1. Losses at the gene ends were 5 bases for V and 5 bases for J; bases not matched to a gene: 13. The CDR3 length is 16 residues. CDR1 is MNHNS and CDR2 is SASEGT in the germline V gene. Here the CDR3 DNA reads TGTGCCAGCAGTTCCCAGACCGGGACAGGGCTCCACGAGCAGTACTTC. This codes for CASSSQTGTGLHEQYF.

This clonotype was detected many times. The chain combines TRBV3-1 with TRBJ1-2; D remains ambiguous. Trimming took 5 bases from V and 3 from J, leaving 16 bases between them. Germline CDR1 LGHDT, CDR2 YNNKEL (reference sequence). The CDR3 loop spans 15 amino acids. In nucleotides, the CDR3 is TGTGCCAGCAGCGAGGACCTAACCCCCTACTATGGCTACACCTTC. The encoded protein is CASSEDLTPYYGYTF.

This CDR3 reads CSARLAAYEQYF. For the CDR3, the DNA is TGCAGCGCACGACTAGCGGCTTACGAGCAGTACTTC. The rearrangement uses TRBV29-1 and TRBJ2-7, with 9 bases that match TRBD2. Germline V gene data show CDR1 as SQVTM and CDR2 as ANQGSEA. This CDR3 comprises 12 residues. Losses at the gene ends were 7 bases for V and 4 bases for J; bases not matched to a gene: 5.

This chain uses TRBV6-2 or TRBV6-3 with TRBJ1-5; perhaps TRBD1 as D (6 bases). V was pared by 0 bases and J by 2 bases, with 8 bases between. Germline V gene lookup returns CDR1 MNHEY and CDR2 SVGEGT. The CDR3 has 15 amino acids. The DNA of the CDR3 is TGTGCCAGCAGTTACTCTAACAGGGGCAATCAGCCCCAGCATTTT. Translated: CASSYSNRGNQPQHF.

The rearrangement uses TRBV18 and TRBJ2-3; D remains ambiguous. V shed 1 base and J shed 2 bases, with 19 bases lying between them. This CDR3 has 18 residues. CDR1 and CDR2 from the germline V gene are KGHSH and LQKENI. In nucleotides, the CDR3 is TGTGCCAGCTCACCACAGAGTCATCGGATATCAGCCACAGATACGCAGTATTTT. Translation: CASSPQSHRISATDTQYF.

This clonotype was counted ten times or more. The chain uses TRBV7-8 and TRBJ1-5, with a possible D match to TRBD1 (6 bases). Trimming shortened V by 5 bases and J by 7 bases, and 15 bases separated the two germline ends. The germline CDR1 and CDR2 sequences are SGHVS and FQNEAQ. The CDR3 is 14 amino acids. CDR3 sequence: CASSIRGLGQPQHF. DNA for the CDR3: TGTGCCAGCAGCATCCGGGGGCTAGGCCAGCCCCAGCATTTT.

This clonotype has more than one count but fewer than ten. The chain has TRBV4-1 and TRBJ1-2, with TRBD1 as a possible D gene (6 bases). CDR3 size: 17 residues. Germline CDR1 and CDR2: MGHRA and YSYEKL. Trimming cost V 1 base and J 2 bases, with 17 bases left between them. The CDR3 is CASSQGMGGGGNYGYTF. DNA of the CDR3: TGCGCCAGCAGCCAAGGCATGGGGGGGGGCGGAAACTATGGCTACACCTTC.

The rearrangement joins TRBV28 to TRBJ2-7, with 8 bases that match TRBD1. This CDR3 has 12 residues. Germline V gene lookup returns CDR1 MDHEN and CDR2 SYDVKM. Unmatched junction bases numbered 6, after V lost 6 bases and J lost 8 bases. CDR3 loop: CASRSTGEKQYF. In nucleotides, the CDR3 is TGTGCCAGCAGGTCGACAGGGGAAAAGCAGTACTTC.

The CDR3 is CASSLGGTNVRNEQFF. The CDR3 DNA reads as TGTGCCAGCAGCTTGGGGGGGACTAACGTACGCAATGAGCAGTTCTTC. The V call is TRBV7-6, the J call TRBJ2-1; 7 bases are a match to TRBD2. The trim removed 3 bases at V and 6 bases at J, leaving 11 bases unmatched. The CDR3 length is 16 residues. Germline CDR1 is SGHVS and CDR2 is FNYEAQ. The variable domain in full, with the rest retrieved from reference TRBV7-6 and TRBJ2-1, is GAGVSQSPRYKVTKRGQDVALRCDPISGHVSLYWYRQALGQGPEFLTYFNYEAQQDKSGLPNDRFSAERPEGSISTLTIQRTEQRDSAMYRCASSLGGTNVRNEQFFGPGTRLTVL.

Many counts were recorded for this clonotype. This chain connects TRBV28 to TRBJ2-3; 8 bases are a match to TRBD1. The V and J ends lost 2 bases and 2 bases, in that order; junction bases with no gene match: 12. Germline CDR1 reads MDHEN; CDR2 reads SYDVKM. The CDR3 consists of 18 residues. Here the CDR3 reads CASSLPSPRDRPTDTQYF. DNA of the CDR3: TGTGCCAGCAGTTTACCGAGCCCCCGGGACAGGCCCACAGATACGCAGTATTTT.

The V call is TRBV28, the J call TRBJ1-4; no firm D call. This CDR3 is 14 amino acids long. V was cut by 4 bases and J by 4 bases, with 10 bases left in between. CDR1 and CDR2 from the germline V gene are MDHEN and SYDVKM. The CDR3 region has the DNA TGTGCCAGCAGTTACAGCCATCGTAATGAAAAACTGTTTTTT. As protein: CASSYSHRNEKLFF.

The J gene is TRBJ2-7, the V gene TRBV11-3, with D maybe TRBD1 (5 bases). The CDR3 is 17 residues long. The ends were cut back, 1 base at V and 7 bases at J, with 23 bases in the middle. CDR1 is SGHNT and CDR2 is YENEEA in the germline V gene. The CDR3 loop reads CASSLAWTTDGALEQYF. As DNA, the CDR3 is TGTGCCAGCAGCTTAGCTTGGACAACCGACGGAGCTTTAGAGCAGTACTTC.

The rearrangement joins TRBV7-8 to TRBJ2-1, with D perhaps matching TRBD1 (6 bases). The CDR3 is 15 amino acids. The germline V gene encodes CDR1 SGHVS and CDR2 FQNEAQ. V shed 3 bases and J shed 3 bases, with 12 bases lying between them. In DNA form, the CDR3 reads TGTGCCAGCAGCTTCTCCGAGGACAGCTACAATGAGCAGTTCTTC. This sequence encodes CASSFSEDSYNEQFF. Complete variable domain (other parts from reference TRBV7-8 and TRBJ2-1): GAGVSQSPRYKVAKRGQDVALRCDPISGHVSLFWYQQALGQGPEFLTYFQNEAQLDKSGLPSDRFFAERPEGSVSTLKIQRTQQEDSAVYLCASSFSEDSYNEQFFGPGTRLTVL.

This clonotype occurred many times. J is TRBJ1-1 and V is TRBV6-6; D not resolved. The germline V and J ends were trimmed by 4 bases and 4 bases, with 16 bases remaining between them. The CDR3 has 15 amino acids. Germline values: CDR1 MNHNY, CDR2 SVGAGI (reference sequence). CDR3 sequence reads: CASSSTAAGGTEAFF. The CDR3 bases are TGTGCCAGCAGTTCGACCGCGGCAGGAGGCACTGAAGCTTTCTTT.